This passage covers 2 T cell receptor beta chains from one sample sequenced in a study of T cell responses to AZD1222 COVID-19 vaccine. Sequencing was performed with immunoSEQ multiplex PCR; in TCRdb, only in-frame clones are kept and a portion is missing. The data show 200,000 or so clones, 87% seen once. The specimen comprised peripheral blood, sampled on day 0 of MenACWY control vaccination. Receptor source: an adult in good health.

This clone is a singleton in its sample. This chain connects TRBV5-1 to TRBJ1-6, with D possibly being TRBD1 (6 bases). Germline V gives CDR1 SGHRS, CDR2 YFSETQ. V was pared by 2 bases and J by 7 bases, with 10 bases between. The CDR3 is 14 residues long. The CDR3 DNA reads TGCGCCAGCAGCTTAGGAGGGGGAAATTCACCCCTCCACTTT. It encodes CASSLGGGNSPLHF.

V is TRBV7-8 and J is TRBJ1-5, with TRBD1 identical over 7 bases. Per the germline V gene, CDR1 is SGHVS and CDR2 is FQNEAQ. The junction had 9 bases not matched to a gene; V was cut back by 7 bases and J by 6 bases. The CDR3 contains 14 residues. The CDR3 DNA follows: TGTGCCAGCACCTTGACAGGGCCGGGTCAGCCCCAGCATTTT. Its protein is CASTLTGPGQPQHF.